The present TCR beta chain was sequenced within a study of a mutant IDH1 vaccine in newly diagnosed glioma. On the study more broadly: Therapy received beforehand was radiotherapy, temozolomide, or both, with most patients given both. V12 fell at week 35 and V13, the study end, at week 47.

Repertoires were generated with immunoSEQ multiplex PCR, while TCRdb's copy carries only in-frame clones and drops some. The data show around 69,000 clones, around nine tenths seen once. Documented time point: week 35, safety follow-up. Doses of 300 ug of mutant IDH1 20-mer peptide were given with topical imiquimod. CDR3 length: 12 amino acids. CDR1 and CDR2 (germline): SQVTM, ANQGSEA. Trimming took 6 bases from V and 1 from J, leaving 9 bases between them. Worth noting for this clone: What it binds is unknown.

This sequence originates from a man aged 25-45 years with glioma. The sequencing here drew on PBMCs, taken from a glioma patient whose treatment included an IDH1 peptide vaccine. The rearrangement links TRBV29-1 to TRBJ1-1; D is unresolved. DNA of the CDR3: TGCAGCGTCCTTTGGGGGAACACTGAAGCTTTCTTT. Translating it yields CSVLWGNTEAFF.